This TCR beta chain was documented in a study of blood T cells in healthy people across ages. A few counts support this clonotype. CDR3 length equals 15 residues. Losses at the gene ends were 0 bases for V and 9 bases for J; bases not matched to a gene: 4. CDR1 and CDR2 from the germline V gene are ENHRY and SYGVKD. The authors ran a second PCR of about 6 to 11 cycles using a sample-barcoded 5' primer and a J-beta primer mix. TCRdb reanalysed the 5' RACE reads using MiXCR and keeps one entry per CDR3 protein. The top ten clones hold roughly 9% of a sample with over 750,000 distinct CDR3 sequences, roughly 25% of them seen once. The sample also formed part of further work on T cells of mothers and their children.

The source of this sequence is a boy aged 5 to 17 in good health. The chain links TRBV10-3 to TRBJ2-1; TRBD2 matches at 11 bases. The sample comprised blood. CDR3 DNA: TGTGCCATCAGTGAGTCGACTAGCGGGGTCATTGAGCAGTTCTTC. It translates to CAISESTSGVIEQFF.